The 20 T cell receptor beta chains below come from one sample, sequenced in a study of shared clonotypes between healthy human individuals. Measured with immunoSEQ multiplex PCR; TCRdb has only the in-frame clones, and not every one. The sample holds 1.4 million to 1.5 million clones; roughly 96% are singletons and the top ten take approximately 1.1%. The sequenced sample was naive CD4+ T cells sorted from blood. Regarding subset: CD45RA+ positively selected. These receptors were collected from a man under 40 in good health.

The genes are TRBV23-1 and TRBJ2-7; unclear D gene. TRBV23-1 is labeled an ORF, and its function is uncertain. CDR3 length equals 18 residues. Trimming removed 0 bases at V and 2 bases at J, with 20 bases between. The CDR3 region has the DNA TGCGCCAGCAGTCAATCGAAGGTAACGGATAAAAAAACCTACGAGCAGTACTTC. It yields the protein CASSQSKVTDKKTYEQYF.

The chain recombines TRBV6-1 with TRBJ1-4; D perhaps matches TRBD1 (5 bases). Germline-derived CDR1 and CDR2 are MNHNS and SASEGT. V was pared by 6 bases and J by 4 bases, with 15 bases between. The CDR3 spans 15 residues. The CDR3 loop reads CASRETGSYNEKLFF. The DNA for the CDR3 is TGTGCCAGCAGAGAAACAGGCTCTTATAATGAAAAACTGTTTTTT.

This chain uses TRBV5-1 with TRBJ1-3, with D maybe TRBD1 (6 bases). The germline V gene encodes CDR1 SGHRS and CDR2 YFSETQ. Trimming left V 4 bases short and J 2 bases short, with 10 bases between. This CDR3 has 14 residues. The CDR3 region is CASSDRNPGNTIYF. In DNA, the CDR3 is TGCGCCAGCAGCGACAGGAATCCTGGAAACACCATATATTTT.

CDR3 amino acids: CASSSRLAGDNEQFF. Here the CDR3 DNA reads TGTGCCAGCAGTAGCAGGCTAGCGGGGGACAATGAGCAGTTCTTC. The chain couples TRBV5-4 to TRBJ2-1; 10 bases fit TRBD2. The CDR3 is 15 amino acids. The J segment lost 5 bases and the V segment lost 5 bases, leaving 7 bases of the junction unmatched. In germline, CDR1 is SGHNT, CDR2 YYREEE (reference sequence).

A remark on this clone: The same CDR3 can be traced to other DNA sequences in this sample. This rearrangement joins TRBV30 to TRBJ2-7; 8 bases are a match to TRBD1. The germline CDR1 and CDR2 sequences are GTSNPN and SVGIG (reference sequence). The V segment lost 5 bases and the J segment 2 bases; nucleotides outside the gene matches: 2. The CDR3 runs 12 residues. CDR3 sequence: CAWRTGPYEQYF. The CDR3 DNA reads TGTGCCTGGCGGACAGGGCCCTACGAGCAGTACTTC.

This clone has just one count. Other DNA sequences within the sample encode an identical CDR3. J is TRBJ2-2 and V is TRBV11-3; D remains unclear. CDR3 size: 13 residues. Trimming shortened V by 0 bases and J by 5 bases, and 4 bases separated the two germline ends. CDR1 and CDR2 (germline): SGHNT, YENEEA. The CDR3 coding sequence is TGTGCCAGCAGCTTAGATGGAACCGGGGAGCTGTTTTTT. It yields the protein CASSLDGTGELFF.

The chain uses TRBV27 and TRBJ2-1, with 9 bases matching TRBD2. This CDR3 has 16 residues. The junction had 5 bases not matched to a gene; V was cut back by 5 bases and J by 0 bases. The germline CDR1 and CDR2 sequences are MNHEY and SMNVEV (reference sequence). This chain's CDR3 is CASSGLALSSYNEQFF. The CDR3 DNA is TGTGCCAGCAGTGGACTAGCGCTCAGCTCCTACAATGAGCAGTTCTTC.

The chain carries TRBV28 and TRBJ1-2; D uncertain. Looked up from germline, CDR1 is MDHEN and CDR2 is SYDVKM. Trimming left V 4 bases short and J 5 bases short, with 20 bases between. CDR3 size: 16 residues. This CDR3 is CASSSPATRTLYGYTF. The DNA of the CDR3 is TGTGCCAGCAGTTCCCCCGCTACGCGGACGCTATATGGCTACACCTTC.

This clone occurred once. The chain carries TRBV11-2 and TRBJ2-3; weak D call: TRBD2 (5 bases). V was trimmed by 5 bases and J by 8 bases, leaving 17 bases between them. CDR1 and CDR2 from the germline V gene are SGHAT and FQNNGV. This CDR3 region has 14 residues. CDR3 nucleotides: TGTGCCAGCAGCCCTGGAGGACGGGTCGTTACGCAGTATTTT. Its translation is CASSPGGRVVTQYF.

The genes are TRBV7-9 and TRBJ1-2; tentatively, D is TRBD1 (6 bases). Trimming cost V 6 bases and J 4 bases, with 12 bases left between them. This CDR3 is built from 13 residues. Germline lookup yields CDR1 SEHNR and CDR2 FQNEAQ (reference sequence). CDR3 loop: CASRSGQLYGYTF. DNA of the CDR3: TGTGCCAGCAGATCCGGACAGCTCTATGGCTACACCTTC.

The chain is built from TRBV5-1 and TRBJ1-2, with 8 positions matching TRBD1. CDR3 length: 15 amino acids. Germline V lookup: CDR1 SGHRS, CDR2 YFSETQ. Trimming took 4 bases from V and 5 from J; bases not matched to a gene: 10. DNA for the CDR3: TGCGCCAGCAGCCGTACGGACAGGGACTTTTATGGCTACACCTTC. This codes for CASSRTDRDFYGYTF.

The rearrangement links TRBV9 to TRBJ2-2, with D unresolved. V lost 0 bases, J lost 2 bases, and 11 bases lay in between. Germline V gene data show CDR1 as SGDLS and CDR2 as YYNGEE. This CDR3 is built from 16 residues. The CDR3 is CASSVAGWTNTGELFF. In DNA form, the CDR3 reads TGTGCCAGCAGCGTAGCTGGTTGGACCAACACCGGGGAGCTGTTTTTT.

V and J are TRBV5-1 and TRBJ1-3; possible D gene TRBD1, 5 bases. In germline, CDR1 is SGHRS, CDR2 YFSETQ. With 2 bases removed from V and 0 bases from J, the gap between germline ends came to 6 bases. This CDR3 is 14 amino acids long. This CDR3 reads CASSFQGSGNTIYF. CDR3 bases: TGCGCCAGCAGCTTTCAGGGCTCTGGAAACACCATATATTTT.

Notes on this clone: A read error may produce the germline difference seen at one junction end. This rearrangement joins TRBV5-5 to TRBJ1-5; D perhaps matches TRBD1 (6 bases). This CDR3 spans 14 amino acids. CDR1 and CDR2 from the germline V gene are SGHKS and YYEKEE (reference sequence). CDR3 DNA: TGTGCCAGCAGATTGGACAGTAGCAATCAGCCCCAGCATTTT. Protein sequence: CASRLDSSNQPQHF.

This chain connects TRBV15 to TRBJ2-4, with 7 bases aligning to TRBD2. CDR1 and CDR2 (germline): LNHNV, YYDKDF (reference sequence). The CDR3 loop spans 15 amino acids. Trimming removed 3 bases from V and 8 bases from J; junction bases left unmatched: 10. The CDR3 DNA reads TGTGCCACCAGCAGGCCGTGGGCGGGAGAGGACATTCAGTACTTC. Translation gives CATSRPWAGEDIQYF.

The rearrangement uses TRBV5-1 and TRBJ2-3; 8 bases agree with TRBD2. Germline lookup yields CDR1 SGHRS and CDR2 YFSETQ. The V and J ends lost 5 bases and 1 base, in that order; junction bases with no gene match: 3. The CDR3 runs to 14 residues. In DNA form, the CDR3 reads TGCGCCAGCAGGCCGGGACTAGGCACAGATACGCAGTATTTT. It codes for CASRPGLGTDTQYF.

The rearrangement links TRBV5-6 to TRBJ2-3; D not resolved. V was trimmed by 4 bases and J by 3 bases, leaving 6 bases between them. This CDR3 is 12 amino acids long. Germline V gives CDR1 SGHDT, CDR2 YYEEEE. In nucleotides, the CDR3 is TGTGCCAGCAGCCCGAGAACAGATACGCAGTATTTT. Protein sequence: CASSPRTDTQYF.

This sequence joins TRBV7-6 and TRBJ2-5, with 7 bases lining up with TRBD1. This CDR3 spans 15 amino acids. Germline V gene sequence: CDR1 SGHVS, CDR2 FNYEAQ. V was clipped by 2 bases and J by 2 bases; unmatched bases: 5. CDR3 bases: TGTGCCAGCAGCTTATGGGGCAGGGGGCAAGAGACCCAGTACTTC. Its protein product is CASSLWGRGQETQYF.

CDR3 in amino acids: CASSQVGREAFF. The CDR3 nucleotides are TGTGCCAGCAGCCAAGTTGGTAGGGAAGCTTTCTTT. The chain carries TRBV14 and TRBJ1-1, with unresolved D. Trimming stripped 1 base from V and 8 bases from J, with 8 bases between. Germline V gene lookup returns CDR1 SGHDN and CDR2 FVKESK. CDR3 length: 12 amino acids.

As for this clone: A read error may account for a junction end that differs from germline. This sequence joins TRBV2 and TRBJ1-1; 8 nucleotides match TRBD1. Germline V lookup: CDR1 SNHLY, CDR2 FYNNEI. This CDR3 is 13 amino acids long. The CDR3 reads CASSDRGTTEAFF. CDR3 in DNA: TGTGCCAGTAGTGACAGGGGCACCACTGAAGCTTTCTTT.